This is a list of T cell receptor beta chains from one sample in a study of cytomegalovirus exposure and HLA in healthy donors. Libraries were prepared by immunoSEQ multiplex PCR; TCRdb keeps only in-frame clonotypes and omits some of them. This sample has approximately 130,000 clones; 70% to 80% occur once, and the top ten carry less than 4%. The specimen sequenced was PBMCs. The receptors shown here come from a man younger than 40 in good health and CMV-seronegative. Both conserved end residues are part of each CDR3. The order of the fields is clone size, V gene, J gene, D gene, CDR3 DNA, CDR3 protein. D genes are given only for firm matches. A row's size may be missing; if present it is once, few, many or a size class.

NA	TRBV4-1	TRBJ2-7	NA	TGCGCCAGCAGCCAAGTGACAGGTGCTGGAGACGAGCAGTACTTC	CASSQVTGAGDEQYF
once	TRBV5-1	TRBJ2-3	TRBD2	TGCGCCAGCAGCTTGGAGGCCGTACGAGCGGGGGTTTTTACCCCTAGCACAGATACGCAGTATTTT	CASSLEAVRAGVFTPSTDTQYF
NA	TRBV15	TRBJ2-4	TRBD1	TGTGCCACCAGCAGACAGGGGGCAGACATTCAGTACTTC	CATSRQGADIQYF
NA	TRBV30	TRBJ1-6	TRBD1	TGTGCCTGGAGTGTGGGGACAGGGTTTGCACCCCTCCACTTT	CAWSVGTGFAPLHF
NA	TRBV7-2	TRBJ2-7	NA	TGTGCCAGCAGCTTAGACCCCCCCACAGAGAACGAGCAGTACTTC	CASSLDPPTENEQYF
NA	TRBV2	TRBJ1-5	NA	TGTGCCAGCTGCTCGGGGTCCCACGGGAATCAGCCCCAGCATTTT	CASCSGSHGNQPQHF
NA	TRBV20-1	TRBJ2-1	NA	TGCAGTGCTAGTAAATACAATGAGCAGTTCTTC	CSASKYNEQFF
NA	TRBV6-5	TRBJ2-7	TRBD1	TGTGCCAGCAGTTCGACAGGGTCGATCTGGCACGAGCAGTACTTC	CASSSTGSIWHEQYF
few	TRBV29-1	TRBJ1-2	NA	TGCAGCGTCCGACAGGATTCTAACTATGGCTACACCTTC	CSVRQDSNYGYTF
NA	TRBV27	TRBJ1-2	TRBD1	TGTGCCAGCAGTTTAGGGCCCGGGACAGGGCTAAACTATGGCTACACCTTC	CASSLGPGTGLNYGYTF
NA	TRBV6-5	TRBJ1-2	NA	TGTGCCAGCAGTTATTTTGAGGGGGACTATGGCTACACCTTC	CASSYFEGDYGYTF
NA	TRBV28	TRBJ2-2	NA	TGTGCCAGCGAGGAGGGACCAGGCGTCACCGGGGAGCTGTTTTTT	CASEEGPGVTGELFF
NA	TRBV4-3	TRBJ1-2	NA	TGCGCCAGCAGCCAAGAGCCGACAGCAAACTATGGCTACACCTTC	CASSQEPTANYGYTF
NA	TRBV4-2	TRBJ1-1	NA	TGTGCCAGCAGCCGCCGACAGGAGAACACTGAAGCTTTCTTT	CASSRRQENTEAFF
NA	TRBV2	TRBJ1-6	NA	TGTGCCAGCAGTGAAACTGGGCGAAAATTCCACTTT	CASSETGRKFHF
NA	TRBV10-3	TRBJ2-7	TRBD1	TGTGCCATCAGCGAGGGACAGGGATCCAGAGAGCAGTACTTC	CAISEGQGSREQYF
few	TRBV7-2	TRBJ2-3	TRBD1	TGTGCCAGCAGCTGGACAGGGGCAGACGCAGATACGCAGTATTTT	CASSWTGADADTQYF
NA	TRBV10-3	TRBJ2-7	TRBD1	TGTGCCATCAGGGCCGGGACAGGGGGATACGAGCAGTACTTC	CAIRAGTGGYEQYF
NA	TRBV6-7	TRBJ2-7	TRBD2	TGTGCCAGCAGTTATCGGCGGGAGAGATCCTACGAGCAGTACTTC	CASSYRRERSYEQYF
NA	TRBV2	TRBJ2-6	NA	TGTGCCAGCAGTGAACTCCGCTCTGGGGCCAACGTCCTGACTTTC	CASSELRSGANVLTF
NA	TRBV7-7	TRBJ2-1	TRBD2	TGTGCTAGCAGCAGACTAGCGGGAGTGGGAAATGAGCAGTTCTTC	CASSRLAGVGNEQFF
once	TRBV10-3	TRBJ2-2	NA	TGTGCCGTTCAGGGGAATGCCGGGGAGCTGTTTTTT	CAVQGNAGELFF
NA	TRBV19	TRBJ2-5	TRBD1	TGTGCCAGTACACAAGGGACAGCCCAAGAGACCCAGTACTTC	CASTQGTAQETQYF
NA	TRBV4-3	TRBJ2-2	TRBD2	TGCGCCAGCAGCCCGGGACTAGCCTACACCGGGGAGCTGTTTTTT	CASSPGLAYTGELFF
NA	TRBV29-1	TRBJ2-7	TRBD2	TGCAGCGTTGCAAAAGCGGGAGTCGAGCAGTACTTC	CSVAKAGVEQYF
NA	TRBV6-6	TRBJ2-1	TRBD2	TGTGCCAGCAGTTACTCACTAGCGGGAGGGGGGGAGCAGTTCTTC	CASSYSLAGGGEQFF
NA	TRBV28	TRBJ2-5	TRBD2	TGTGCCAGCATTAATGGGAGGGCCTTTTTAGAGACCCAGTACTTC	CASINGRAFLETQYF
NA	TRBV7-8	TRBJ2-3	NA	TGTGCCAGCAGCTTTCTTCAGGGCTACAGCGTGCTGTACCATACGCAGTATTTT	CASSFLQGYSVLYHTQYF
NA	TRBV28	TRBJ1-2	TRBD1	TGTGCCAGCAGTTTTCGTGGGCAGGGGGTAAACTATGGCTACACCTTC	CASSFRGQGVNYGYTF
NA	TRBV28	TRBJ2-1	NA	TGTGCCAGCACAGCTAGCGATGAGCAGTTCTTC	CASTASDEQFF
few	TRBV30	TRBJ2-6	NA	TGTGCCTGGAGGACAGAATCTGGGGCCAACGTCCTGACTTTC	CAWRTESGANVLTF
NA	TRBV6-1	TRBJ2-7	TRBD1	TGTGCCAGCAGCCCCATGACAGGGGGAATCTACGAGCAGTACTTC	CASSPMTGGIYEQYF
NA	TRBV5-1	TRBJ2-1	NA	TGCGCCAGCAGCTTGGTGGCGGGGAATTACAATGAGCAGTTCTTC	CASSLVAGNYNEQFF
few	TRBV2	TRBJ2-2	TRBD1	TGTGCCAGCAGTTTACGGGACAGGCGCACCGGGGAGCTGTTTTTT	CASSLRDRRTGELFF
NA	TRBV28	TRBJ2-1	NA	TGTGCCAGCAGTTTGCCAGGTGGGAATGAGCAGTTCTTC	CASSLPGGNEQFF
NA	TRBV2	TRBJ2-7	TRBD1	TGTGCCAGCAGGGCAGGACAGGGAATGTACGAGCAGTACTTC	CASRAGQGMYEQYF
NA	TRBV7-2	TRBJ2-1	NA	TGTGCCAGCAGCCCTACGCGGAATGAGCAGTTCTTC	CASSPTRNEQFF
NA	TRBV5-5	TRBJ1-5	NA	TGTGCCAGCAGCTTTACCGGGAGCTTTAGCAGCAATCAGCCCCAGCATTTT	CASSFTGSFSSNQPQHF
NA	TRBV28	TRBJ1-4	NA	TGTGCCAGCAGTCTCGACCGGGTTCCCGGAAAACTGTTTTTT	CASSLDRVPGKLFF
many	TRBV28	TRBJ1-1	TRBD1	TGTGCCAGCCCCCCAGTGTACAGGGGGGGGAGGGACACTGAAGCTTTCTTT	CASPPVYRGGRDTEAFF
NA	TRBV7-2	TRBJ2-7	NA	TGTGCCAGCAGCTCCCGGGGGAGTTACGAGCAGTACTTC	CASSSRGSYEQYF
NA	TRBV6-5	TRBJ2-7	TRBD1	TGTGCCAGCAGTAAATGGACAGGGGGTACCTACGAGCAGTACTTC	CASSKWTGGTYEQYF
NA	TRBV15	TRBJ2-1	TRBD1	TGTGCCACCAGCAGGCCCGGGACAGGGGGCACGTCCTCCTACAATGAGCAGTTCTTC	CATSRPGTGGTSSYNEQFF
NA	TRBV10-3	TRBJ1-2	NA	TGTGCCATCAGTGACCGACAACCTAACTATGGCTACACCTTC	CAISDRQPNYGYTF
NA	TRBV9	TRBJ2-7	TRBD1	TGTGCCAGCAGCGTAGCCCCGGGACAGCGCTACGAGCAGTACTTC	CASSVAPGQRYEQYF
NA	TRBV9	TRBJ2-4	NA	TGTGCCAGCAGCGTAGGACAGACTCTAGCCAAAAACATTCAGTACTTC	CASSVGQTLAKNIQYF
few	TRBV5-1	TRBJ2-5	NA	TGCGCCAGCAGCGCTTTACGCGCGGGGGCAAAAGAGACCCAGTACTTC	CASSALRAGAKETQYF
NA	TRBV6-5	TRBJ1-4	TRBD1	TGTGCCAGCAGTTACGTGGGACAGGGGAATGAAAAACTGTTTTTT	CASSYVGQGNEKLFF
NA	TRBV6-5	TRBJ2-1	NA	TGTGCCAGCAGTTACCAGGGGGGAGGTGAGCAGTTCTTC	CASSYQGGGEQFF